This T cell receptor beta chain stems from a study of T cells in Graves' hyperthyroidism and ophthalmopathy. Across the whole study: Once the initial diagnosis was made, peripheral blood was obtained before any treatment. Overall study findings and caveats: Onset of ophthalmopathy came a median around 7.1 months after the model predicted it. Blood also contained most expanded thyroid clonotypes above 0.001.

The CDR3 regions of TCR beta were amplified from RNA transcripts. Primed by the HTBI set, a first-round RT-PCR was run on the TCR CDR3. TCRdb redid the calling of the multiplex PCR reads with MiXCR, one entry per CDR3 protein. The sample lists about 640,000 distinct CDR3 sequences, around 20% occurring once. A remark on this clonotype: Its target is unknown.

The study based diagnoses on clinical symptoms, serum thyroxine and TRAb, thyroid ultrasound and orbital computed tomography. The TCR sequence derives from a man under 40 with Graves' ophthalmopathy. Specimen: blood.

CDR3 nucleotides: TGTGCCAGCAGTTACAGGGAGATCAAGCCCCAGCATTTT. It yields the protein CASSYREIKPQHF. The V call is TRBV6-5, the J call TRBJ1-5; D unresolved. The CDR3 contains 13 residues. CDR1 is MNHEY and CDR2 is SVGAGI in the germline V gene. V shed 2 bases and J shed 8 bases, with 10 bases lying between them.